This note documents a single T cell receptor (beta chain) sequence. This clone appeared a few times. It has no known antigen specificity. No clone much larger than this one lies a single base away; base qualities are absent. The CDR3 regions of human TCRbeta chains were analyzed by immunosequencing. For the original study's pipeline: TCRs in the repertoires were compared against a reference library of SARS-CoV-2-specific TCRs that had been generated with the MIRA antigen-specificity platform. Breadth meant the fraction of unique TCRs that were SARS-CoV-2-associated, whereas depth meant the fraction of total T cells that were SARS-CoV-2-associated. Using the MIRA data, every spike-specific TCR was mapped to the spike region that the TCR reacted to and assigned to either a CD4 or a CD8 class. Log10-transformed breadth and depth values were compared by one-way ANOVA with Sidak's multiple comparisons tests. This is the immuneACCESS table as TCRdb keeps it, with only in-frame sequences that have V and J called. A part of the clones is gone; compared with another copy, unresolved V genes explain less than half, and the rest is unexplained. From that table come the V and J calls and clone size; the DNA was used to work out D and trimming. The sample table lists around 130,000 clones, approximately 86% of them with a count of one. The top ten hold 12% of the sample.

This record belongs to a study of T cell responses to AZD1222 COVID-19 vaccine (TCRdb year 2021). At the level of the whole study: AZD1222 recipients whose second dose came at about 4 weeks and those whose second dose came at about 12 weeks were combined into one group, since spike-specific TCR depth and breadth did not differ between the two schedules. A total of about 230 trial participants underwent TCR sequencing, of whom around 200 received two doses of AZD1222 and some 25 received two doses of the MenACWY control vaccine. Trial participants were enrolled into age subgroups of 18-55, 56-69 and 70-plus years, which contained 148, 28 and 57 TCR-sequenced participants, respectively. Study-wide conclusions, independent of this receptor: The 56-69-year group was small, and its depth increase did not reach significance, likely because of low power. After two AZD1222 doses, spike-specific TCR breadth and depth were significantly higher than at day 0 and than in MenACWY recipients. Reportedly, almost half of the unique spike-specific TCRs recognized epitopes lying outside the regions that are mutated in the B.1.351 and B.1.1.7 variants. Because no day 14 peak-response samples were available, repertoires were characterized only after the peak T cell response. Most participants were white British and females outnumbered males, and the authors suggested that clonal diversity may have been underestimated. Only a handful of AZD1222 recipients were SARS-CoV-2 seropositive at baseline, limiting conclusions about previously exposed vaccinees. CD4 TCRs associated with the vaccine covered the entire spike protein, and the dominant responses were in regions 160-218 and 743-854.

In light of the paper, this sample's time point label describes: baseline before first vaccination. Samples from vaccinated people were obtained from the UK trials COV001 and COV002, which included a single-blind randomized controlled phase 2/3 trial of AZD1222 (ChAdOx1 nCoV-19) in healthy adults. Trial participant PBMC samples were collected at day 0 and day 28 after the second dose for TCRbeta chain sequencing. Per the germline V gene, LGHNA is the CDR1 and YSLEER is the CDR2. Trimming costs V 3 bases and J 5 bases, and their ends lie 12 bases apart. Spanning cysteine to phenylalanine, the CDR3 consists of 14 amino acids. Just CDR3 DNA is preserved here, 42 bases in frame from base 1.

The material was peripheral blood, obtained on day 0 of AZD1222 vaccination. The receptor comes from an adult in good health. The chain is assembled from TRBV4-3 and TRBJ2-3; the D region is possibly TRBD1 or TRBD2, each matching across 5 bases. The DNA sequence follows: TGCGCCAGCAGCCAGCTAATTGGGGGAGATACGCAGTATTTT. This codes for CASSQLIGGDTQYF.